The T cell receptor (beta chain) under discussion was sequenced for a study of T cell responses to AZD1222 COVID-19 vaccine. The table came from immunoSEQ multiplex PCR; TCRdb's copy has only in-frame clones and leaves some out. The sample has about 94,000 clones, 88% seen once. Concerning this clone: Its antigen remains unknown.

V dropped 4 bases and J dropped 7 bases, with 17 bases sitting between them. This CDR3 has 15 residues. CDR1 and CDR2 (germline): SGHNT, YYREEE (reference sequence). Overall study results and limits: It should be noted that donors were predominantly white British and more often female, and clonal diversity was possibly underestimated. The study sampled repertoires only after the peak T cell response. Baseline serology detected seropositivity in only 6 or 7 AZD1222 recipients.

This clonotype originated in an adult who received the AZD1222 COVID-19 vaccine. The rearrangement uses TRBV5-4 and TRBJ2-2; D is unresolved. This specimen was peripheral blood, taken 28 days after the second AZD1222 dose. The CDR3 here is CASSRGETAHGELFF. The DNA for the CDR3 is TGTGCCAGCAGCCGAGGAGAGACGGCACACGGGGAGCTGTTTTTT.